This section outlines one T cell receptor (beta chain) sequence together with its context. What it binds is unknown. The identical CDR3 is also encoded by other nucleotide sequences in the sample. Trimming shortened V by 2 bases and J by 6 bases, and 8 bases separated the two germline ends. The CDR3 totals 13 residues. Germline V gene lookup returns CDR1 MRHNA and CDR2 SNTAGT. A CD45RA+ naive subset and a CD45RA-negative memory subset were split from CD4+ cells. This entry is derived from a study of shared clonotypes between healthy human individuals. Study results and caveats: Generally, estimated richness proved larger in naive subsets than it did in memory subsets.

Assay execution took place at the deep level. As originally analysed: Filtering of immunoSEQ junctional sequences could not match full-length read filtering. Sequencing used immunoSEQ multiplex PCR; TCRdb keeps in-frame clones, though not all of them. The V and J calls and the clone size are those of that table, but D and trimming were determined from the DNA. The repertoire has around 330,000 clones, 74% of them found once; the top ten carry around 10%. Material for sequencing was memory CD4+ T cells sorted from blood. The subset here: CD45RA-negative fraction. The genes are TRBV6-4 and TRBJ1-5, with a weak D call TRBD1 (6 bases). The sequence derives from a man between 25 and 39 years old in good health. CDR3 bases: TGTGCCAGCAGTGACGGGGGCGGTCAGCCCCAGCATTTT. This sequence encodes CASSDGGGQPQHF.